These 12 T cell receptor beta chains were sequenced from one sample in a study of human T cells and chemical hapten exposure. TCRdb passed the RACE reads through MiXCR, listing each CDR3 protein once. The sample includes a few hundred thousand distinct CDR3 sequences, just under 6.5% of them seen just once. Time point indicated: patch test 2, 6 weeks after DPC sensitization. Treatment noted: therapeutic diphenylcyclopropenone sensitization with weekly scalp DPC. Sequencing was performed on whole blood, taken in connection with sensitization to the hapten diphenylcyclopropenone (DPC). Receptors were obtained from a woman between 18 and 29 years old with alopecia areata. Some clones in this sample may be carry-over from other donors' samples.

The chain carries TRBV3-1 and TRBJ2-1; 10 bases agree with TRBD2. After removal of 4 bases from V and 8 bases from J, the junction contained 11 bases not matched to a gene. Germline CDR1 is LGHDT and CDR2 is YNNKEL (reference sequence). The CDR3 contains 16 residues. The DNA for the CDR3 is TGTGCCAGCAGCCCGACCGGAGCGGGGGGGGGCTATGAGCAGTTCTTC. Amino acids: CASSPTGAGGGYEQFF.

This clonotype was counted many times. V is TRBV20-1 and J is TRBJ1-5; no definite D call. The CDR3 spans 12 residues. Trimming removed 7 bases at V and 4 bases at J, with 11 bases between. CDR1 and CDR2 (germline): DFQATT, SNEGSKA (reference sequence). The CDR3 region has the DNA TGCAGTGTTAAGTCTGGGAATCAGCCCCAGCATTTT. Its protein is CSVKSGNQPQHF.

This rearrangement joins TRBV12-3 or TRBV12-4 to TRBJ1-1; 9 nucleotides agree with TRBD1. CDR3 length equals 15 residues. Trimming at V came to 6 bases and at J to 1 base, leaving 6 bases not matched to a gene. Written as DNA, the CDR3 is TGTGCCAGCAGAGAAGACAGGGGGAAGAACACTGAAGCTTTCTTT. Its protein product is CASREDRGKNTEAFF.

The chain employs TRBV2 and TRBJ1-1; the D gene is possibly TRBD1 (5 bases). The V gene lost 10 bases and the J gene lost 3 bases, with 18 bases spanning the gap. The CDR3 is made up of 14 amino acids. Germline values: CDR1 SNHLY, CDR2 FYNNEI. The CDR3 protein is CATPPRQYDTEAFF. Written as DNA, the CDR3 is TGTGCCACTCCCCCGAGACAGTATGACACTGAAGCTTTCTTT. Supplemented by reference TRBV2 and TRBJ1-1, the full variable domain reads EPEVTQTPSHQVTQMGQEVILRCVPISNHLYFYWYRQILGQKVEFLVSFYNNEISEKSEIFDDQFSVERPDGSNFTLKIRSTKLEDSAMYFCATPPRQYDTEAFFGQGTRLTVV.

This clonotype appeared many times. The chain employs TRBV27 and TRBJ1-4; D gene uncertain. The CDR3 has 18 residues. Germline CDR1 MNHEY, CDR2 SMNVEV (reference sequence). V lost 3 bases, J lost 2 bases, and 19 bases lay in between. CDR3 in DNA: TGTGCCAGCAGTTTCCTCACAATAGCGGGCTCGACTAATGAAAAACTGTTTTTT. Amino acid sequence: CASSFLTIAGSTNEKLFF.

This clonotype was counted a few times. V is TRBV4-3 and J is TRBJ2-3; possible D gene TRBD2, 6 bases. V lost 3 bases, J lost 0 bases, and 7 bases lay in between. The CDR3 loop spans 14 amino acids. The V gene's germline CDR1 is LGHNA and CDR2 YSLEER. CDR3 nucleotides: TGCGCCAGCAGCCATGGAGGGAGCACAGATACGCAGTATTTT. It is translated as CASSHGGSTDTQYF.

The V call is TRBV6-6, the J call TRBJ2-1, with a weak D call TRBD2 (6 bases). V dropped 5 bases and J dropped 7 bases, with 21 bases sitting between them. There are 16 residues in the CDR3. CDR1 MNHNY and CDR2 SVGAGI come from the germline V gene (reference sequence). The CDR3 sequence: CASSPPSAGLANEQFF. The CDR3 DNA reads as TGTGCCAGCAGTCCACCTTCCGCCGGGCTAGCGAATGAGCAGTTCTTC.

The CDR3 sequence is CSVPTLGQGMGGNYGYTF. The DNA of the CDR3 is TGCAGCGTTCCCACCCTGGGACAGGGAATGGGGGGGAACTATGGCTACACCTTC. The V call is TRBV29-1, the J call TRBJ1-2; 9 bases are a match to TRBD1. Germline loops: CDR1 SQVTM, CDR2 ANQGSEA. The V segment lost 5 bases and the J segment 2 bases; nucleotides outside the gene matches: 18. This CDR3 is built from 18 residues.

The chain is built from TRBV12-3 or TRBV12-4 and TRBJ1-4, with 7 bases fitting TRBD1. This CDR3 spans 14 amino acids. The V segment lost 7 bases and the J segment 2 bases; nucleotides outside the gene matches: 4. CDR3 amino acids: CASTLTGTNEKLFF. For the CDR3, the DNA is TGTGCCAGCACCCTGACAGGGACTAATGAAAAACTGTTTTTT.

This clonotype was counted many times. V and J are TRBV20-1 and TRBJ2-7; no definite D call. CDR1 DFQATT and CDR2 SNEGSKA come from the germline V gene (reference sequence). With 5 bases removed from V and 2 bases from J, the gap between germline ends came to 13 bases. The CDR3 runs 13 residues. CDR3 coding DNA: TGCAGTGCTGCCGGGCCCCCCACCTACGAGCAGTACTTC. Its protein is CSAAGPPTYEQYF.

This clonotype appeared many times. The chain carries TRBV12-3 or TRBV12-4 and TRBJ2-7; D unclear. This CDR3 contains 15 residues. V lost 3 bases to trimming and J lost 4 bases, with 16 bases between them. The CDR3: CASSLAGSRVYEQYF. The CDR3 nucleotides are TGTGCCAGCAGTTTGGCCGGGTCTCGAGTGTACGAGCAGTACTTC.

This clonotype was observed at least ten times. The chain has TRBV4-2 and TRBJ2-3; 10 positions agree with TRBD2. The CDR3 has 17 amino acids. Germline trimming cut 1 base from V and 1 base from J; bases unmatched to any gene: 5. Germline V gene lookup returns CDR1 LGHNA and CDR2 YNFKEQ. The CDR3 loop reads CASSQGTTSGGTDTQYF. The CDR3, as DNA: TGTGCCAGCAGCCAAGGGACTACTAGCGGGGGCACAGATACGCAGTATTTT.